These 30 T cell receptor beta chains share one sample of origin, sequenced in a study of blood T cell repertoires in COVID-19. Sequencing was performed with immunoSEQ multiplex PCR; in TCRdb, only in-frame clones are kept and a portion is missing. The profile shows about 230,000 clones, 83% of them singletons. The source material was peripheral blood. These TCRs come from a woman aged 70 to 79 with active or convalescent COVID-19.

V is TRBV6-5 and J is TRBJ1-2, with 9 bases fitting TRBD1. Germline CDR1 is MNHEY and CDR2 is SVGAGI. The V and J ends lost 6 bases and 3 bases, in that order; junction bases with no gene match: 2. The CDR3 sequence is 13 residues long. DNA of the CDR3: TGTGCCAGCAGGAGGGACAGGGACTATGGCTACACCTTC. Translation: CASRRDRDYGYTF.

The rearrangement links TRBV3-1 (or the pseudogene TRBV3-2) to TRBJ1-3; 9 positions match TRBD1. Per the germline V gene, CDR1 is LGHDT and CDR2 is YNNKEL (reference sequence). CDR3 size: 16 residues. V shed 2 bases and J 0 bases; nucleotides not matched to a gene: 2. This chain's CDR3 is CASSQWTGDSGNTIYF. The DNA for the CDR3 is TGTGCCAGCAGCCAATGGACAGGGGACTCTGGAAACACCATATATTTT.

The chain employs TRBV19 and TRBJ1-4; TRBD1 agrees at 10 bases. With V trimmed by 1 base and J by 7 bases, 6 bases remained unmatched. In germline, CDR1 is LNHDA, CDR2 SQIVND (reference sequence). The CDR3 totals 16 residues. CDR3 bases: TGTGCCAGTAGTATAGGGGCCGGGACAGGGGCTGAAAAACTGTTTTTT. Its translation is CASSIGAGTGAEKLFF. Complete variable domain (other parts from reference TRBV19 and TRBJ1-4): DGGITQSPKYLFRKEGQNVTLSCEQNLNHDAMYWYRQDPGQGLRLIYYSQIVNDFQKGDIAEGYSVSREKKESFPLTVTSAQKNPTAFYLCASSIGAGTGAEKLFFGSGTQLSVL.

In the case of this clone: Different DNA sequences within this sample yield the same CDR3. V gene TRBV19 combines with J gene TRBJ1-5; 11 bases align to TRBD1. The CDR3 spans 14 residues. Trimming cost V 6 bases and J 4 bases; bases outside gene matches: 2. CDR1 and CDR2 from the germline V gene are LNHDA and SQIVND (reference sequence). CDR3 protein: CASSGTGGNQPQHF. In nucleotides, the CDR3 is TGTGCCAGTAGCGGGACAGGGGGTAATCAGCCCCAGCATTTT.

In nucleotides, the CDR3 is TGTGCCAGCAGTCGCGGACAGGGTGGATGGGCTTTCTTT. Its protein product is CASSRGQGGWAFF. The chain uses TRBV6-5 and TRBJ1-1, with 8 bases identical to TRBD1. The junction had 10 bases not matched to a gene; V was cut back by 5 bases and J by 11 bases. Per the germline V gene, CDR1 is MNHEY and CDR2 is SVGAGI. The CDR3 covers 13 residues.

J is TRBJ2-1 and V is TRBV21-1; the DNA was not used to check the table's D call, TRBD1. TRBV21-1 is deemed a pseudogene. The CDR3 contains 13 residues. The CDR3 sequence: CASSNSDYNEQFF. CDR3 nucleotide sequence: TGTGCCAGCAGCAACAGTGACTACAATGAGCAGTTCTTC.

The chain uses TRBV5-1 and TRBJ2-5; TRBD2 might be the D (5 bases). The germline CDR1 and CDR2 sequences are SGHRS and YFSETQ. The ends were cut back, 4 bases at V and 0 bases at J, with 10 bases in the middle. This CDR3 comprises 14 residues. The CDR3 nucleotides read TGCGCCAGCAGCCGCTCGGGGTACCAAGAGACCCAGTACTTC. Encoded protein: CASSRSGYQETQYF.

The genes are TRBV14 and TRBJ2-3, with unresolved D. The germline V gene has CDR1 SGHDN and CDR2 FVKESK. The CDR3 contains 13 residues. V was cut by 3 bases and J by 2 bases, with 6 bases left in between. CDR3 loop: CASSHRDTDTQYF. The CDR3 bases are TGTGCCAGCAGCCATCGCGACACAGATACGCAGTATTTT.

CDR3: CASSLTQGSGYTF. CDR3 coding DNA: TGTGCCAGCAGCTTAACACAGGGGAGCGGCTACACCTTC. The chain employs TRBV7-3 and TRBJ1-2; 7 bases fit TRBD1. Germline V CDR1 and CDR2: SGHTA, FQGTGA. The CDR3 runs to 13 residues. The junction had 3 bases not matched to a gene; V was cut back by 0 bases and J by 8 bases.

The V and J genes are TRBV30 and TRBJ1-5; no firm D call. Germline values: CDR1 GTSNPN, CDR2 SVGIG (reference sequence). V lost 0 bases and J lost 7, with 10 bases in between. CDR3 length: 13 amino acids. The CDR3 nucleotides are TGTGCCTGGAGTGTAACCCCGGGGCAGCCCCAGCATTTT. It translates to CAWSVTPGQPQHF.

This chain joins TRBV11-3 and TRBJ2-5; the match to TRBD2 covers 8 bases. This CDR3 has 15 amino acids. Trimming removed 5 bases from V and 1 base from J; junction bases left unmatched: 6. CDR1 and CDR2 from the germline V gene are SGHNT and YENEEA. CDR3 sequence reads: CASSLTRGGQETQYF. The CDR3 DNA reads TGTGCCAGCAGCCTCACCCGGGGGGGCCAAGAGACCCAGTACTTC.

CDR3 coding DNA: TGCGCCAGCAGCCAAGGGACAGGGCATGGCTACACCTTC. Translating it yields CASSQGTGHGYTF. The gene calls are TRBV4-1 and TRBJ1-2; 8 bases match TRBD1. Germline V gene data show CDR1 as MGHRA and CDR2 as YSYEKL. The CDR3 is made up of 13 amino acids. V dropped 1 base and J dropped 6; count of bases not matched to a gene: 1.

This chain uses TRBV6-6 with TRBJ2-3, with 7 bases aligning to TRBD1. The CDR3 has 14 residues. Losses at the gene ends were 5 bases for V and 1 base for J; bases not matched to a gene: 3. Germline loops: CDR1 MNHNY, CDR2 SVGAGI (reference sequence). As DNA, the CDR3 is TGTGCCAGCAGTAACAGGGGAGGCACAGATACGCAGTATTTT. It is translated as CASSNRGGTDTQYF.

V gene TRBV7-9 combines with J gene TRBJ1-6; TRBD1 is a possible D gene (5 bases). Trimming took 2 bases from V and 6 from J, leaving 11 bases between them. CDR1 and CDR2 (germline): SEHNR, FQNEAQ (reference sequence). This CDR3 has 15 residues. DNA for the CDR3: TGTGCCAGCAGCTTACGGGGGAACCCTAATTCACCCCTCCACTTT. Its translation: CASSLRGNPNSPLHF.

This sequence joins TRBV6-5 and TRBJ1-1, with 12 bases aligning to TRBD1. The CDR3 spans 15 residues. CDR1 MNHEY and CDR2 SVGAGI come from the germline V gene. The trim removed 6 bases at V and 11 bases at J, leaving 13 bases unmatched. The CDR3 spells CASRNRDRGQRGAFF. Written as DNA, the CDR3 is TGTGCCAGCAGAAACCGGGACAGGGGGCAACGGGGCGCTTTCTTT.

The chain joins TRBV3-1 (or the pseudogene TRBV3-2) to TRBJ1-1; 8 bases line up with TRBD1. The CDR3 totals 17 residues. V gave up 2 bases and J gave up 5 bases; unmatched junction bases: 13. Germline CDR1 is LGHDT and CDR2 is YNNKEL (reference sequence). This CDR3 reads CASSQILGQGRETEAFF. As DNA, the CDR3 is TGTGCCAGCAGCCAAATCCTCGGACAGGGAAGAGAAACTGAAGCTTTCTTT.

This clone turned up a few times. The chain employs TRBV4-1 and TRBJ2-4, with TRBD1 matching 7 bases. In germline, CDR1 is MGHRA, CDR2 YSYEKL. The CDR3 runs 17 residues. V shed 1 base, J shed 1 base, and the junction held 7 bases outside the gene matches. This CDR3 is CASSQVLRGRAKNIQYF. The CDR3 DNA reads TGCGCCAGCAGCCAAGTGTTAAGGGGGCGCGCCAAAAACATTCAGTACTTC.

This chain connects TRBV29-1 to TRBJ2-7; the D gene is possibly TRBD1 (5 bases). This CDR3 is 12 amino acids long. Trimming left V 6 bases short and J 5 bases short, with 14 bases between. Per germline, CDR1 SQVTM and CDR2 ANQGSEA. The CDR3 sequence is CSVLPGHNEQYF. The CDR3 DNA reads as TGCAGCGTCCTCCCCGGACACAACGAGCAGTACTTC.

J is TRBJ2-1 and V is TRBV7-9; D possibly corresponds to TRBD1 (6 bases). This CDR3 spans 13 amino acids. CDR1 SEHNR and CDR2 FQNEAQ come from the germline V gene (reference sequence). V was shortened by 2 bases and J by 15 bases, with 17 bases between the two germline ends. CDR3 loop: CASSLRDTRGWFF. The CDR3 nucleotides read TGTGCCAGCAGCTTACGGGACACTAGGGGATGGTTCTTC. Together with reference TRBV7-9 and TRBJ2-1, the CDR3 gives the full variable domain: DTGVSQNPRHKITKRGQNVTFRCDPISEHNRLYWYRQTLGQGPEFLTYFQNEAQLEKSRLLSDRFSAERPKGSFSTLEIQRTEQGDSAMYLCASSLRDTRGWFFGPGTRLTVL.

The chain joins TRBV7-2 to TRBJ2-3, with TRBD2 matching over 10 bases. Germline trimming cut 1 base from V and 6 bases from J; bases unmatched to any gene: 4. The CDR3 consists of 15 residues. CDR1 and CDR2 (germline): SGHTA, FQGNSA. The CDR3 nucleotides are TGTGCCAGCAGCTTAGTTAGCGGGAGGTTTGATACGCAGTATTTT. The encoded protein is CASSLVSGRFDTQYF.

The chain combines TRBV29-1 with TRBJ1-2; TRBD1 matches at 7 bases. Germline values: CDR1 SQVTM, CDR2 ANQGSEA. The CDR3 spans 11 residues. After removal of 7 bases from V and 4 bases from J, the junction contained 3 bases not matched to a gene. The CDR3, as DNA: TGCAGCGCTGGACAGGCCTATGGCTACACCTTC. This translates into CSAGQAYGYTF.

V usage is TRBV19 and J usage is TRBJ2-1; perhaps TRBD1 as D (6 bases). The germline CDR1 and CDR2 sequences are LNHDA and SQIVND (reference sequence). V was cut by 3 bases and J by 6 bases, with 9 bases left in between. The CDR3 consists of 13 residues. CDR3 loop: CASSIRGGNEQFF. CDR3 bases: TGTGCCAGTAGTATCCGAGGGGGCAATGAGCAGTTCTTC.

J is TRBJ1-2 and V is TRBV6-1, with D perhaps TRBD1 (6 bases). The V end was cut by 0 bases, the J end by 8 bases, with 13 bases between. This CDR3 contains 14 residues. CDR1 is MNHNS, CDR2 SASEGT, per germline. CDR3 nucleotide sequence: TGTGCCAGCAGTGAAGCTAGGGGGATACAGGGCTACACCTTC. Encoded protein: CASSEARGIQGYTF.

The chain uses TRBV30 and TRBJ2-7, with no clear D. CDR3 length: 11 amino acids. V was cut by 2 bases and J by 3 bases, with 5 bases left in between. Germline CDR1 GTSNPN, CDR2 SVGIG (reference sequence). CDR3: CAWSLRYEQYF. The CDR3 nucleotides read TGTGCCTGGAGTCTTCGCTACGAGCAGTACTTC. Together with reference TRBV30 and TRBJ2-7, the CDR3 gives the full variable domain: SQTIHQWPATLVQPVGSPLSLECTVEGTSNPNLYWYRQAAGRGLQLLFYSVGIGQISSEVPQNLSASRPQDRQFILSSKKLLLSDSGFYLCAWSLRYEQYFGPGTRLTVT.

This chain links TRBV18 with TRBJ2-7, with D hard to call. Germline CDR1 is KGHSH and CDR2 is LQKENI. V was shortened by 6 bases and J by 0 bases, with 15 bases between the two germline ends. CDR3 length: 15 amino acids. The CDR3 region is CASSREHLSSYEQYF. CDR3 DNA sequence: TGTGCCAGCTCCCGCGAGCACTTGAGCTCCTACGAGCAGTACTTC. Full variable domain (remainder filled in from reference TRBV18 and TRBJ2-7): NAGVMQNPRHLVRRRGQEARLRCSPMKGHSHVYWYRQLPEEGLKFMVYLQKENIIDESGMPKERFSAEFPKEGPSILRIQQVVRGDSAAYFCASSREHLSSYEQYFGPGTRLTVT.

The genes are TRBV5-1 and TRBJ2-5; D is unclear. The CDR3 sequence is 14 residues long. Germline V gene data show CDR1 as SGHRS and CDR2 as YFSETQ. The ends were cut back, 0 bases at V and 2 bases at J, with 8 bases in the middle. In nucleotides, the CDR3 is TGCGCCAGCAGCTTGGCCCCAGGTCAAGAGACCCAGTACTTC. As protein: CASSLAPGQETQYF.

This chain connects TRBV10-3 to TRBJ2-3, with 11 nucleotides matching TRBD2. Germline CDR1 is ENHRY and CDR2 is SYGVKD. This CDR3 region has 14 residues. The V segment lost 9 bases and the J segment 0 bases; nucleotides outside the gene matches: 2. CDR3 sequence: CAIGLAGSTDTQYF. CDR3 nucleotide sequence: TGTGCCATAGGACTAGCGGGTAGCACAGATACGCAGTATTTT.

About this clone itself: The sample contains more than one DNA sequence encoding this CDR3. This sequence joins TRBV28 and TRBJ1-2; D ambiguous. V gave up 6 bases and J gave up 3 bases, with 8 bases separating them. The length of the CDR3 is 12 residues. The V gene's germline CDR1 is MDHEN and CDR2 SYDVKM. CDR3 in amino acids: CASSLVDYGYTF. The CDR3 DNA is TGTGCCAGCAGCCTAGTAGACTATGGCTACACCTTC.

The chain carries TRBV24-1 and TRBJ2-5; no clear D. Germline CDR1 reads KGHDR; CDR2 reads SFDVKD. Trimming stripped 1 base from V and 4 bases from J, with 6 bases between. The CDR3 has 13 residues. The CDR3 DNA sequence: TGTGCCACCAGTGATTTAGCCGGAGAGACCCAGTACTTC. Its protein product is CATSDLAGETQYF.

The DNA for the CDR3 is TGCAGCGGTGGGACAGGGGAGGGGACTGAAGCTTTCTTT. Translated, it gives CSGGTGEGTEAFF. The chain is built from TRBV29-1 and TRBJ1-1; TRBD1 matches 10 bases. This CDR3 comprises 13 residues. V was pared by 7 bases and J by 5 bases, with 7 bases of the junction left unmatched. Germline loops: CDR1 SQVTM, CDR2 ANQGSEA.